This T cell receptor beta chain was identified during a study of blood T cell repertoires in COVID-19. Whole-study context: Researchers got acute and convalescent COVID-19 samples from the United States, Italy and Spain. PBMCs, B-cell-depleted T cells, or T cells were the source of the cDNA or gDNA that made up the material.

In the study's own analysis: The authors estimated nucleated cell counts from reference gene primer amplification. The repertoire was sequenced with immunoSEQ multiplex PCR; TCRdb's copy has only in-frame clones and lacks some. D and trimming were read from the DNA, whereas the V and J calls and clone size are those reported in that table. The repertoire consists of 150,000 or so clones, with about 84% occurring once and the leading ten covering approximately 6%. The CDR3 is 18 residues long. V was cut by 0 bases and J by 0 bases, with 17 bases left in between. Germline lookup yields CDR1 SGHKS and CDR2 YYEKEE (reference sequence). Recovery among Cohort 3 donors was established by two negative PCRs, clearance, or symptom resolution.

Sequenced material: PBMCs or T cells enriched from blood (not recorded which). The chain recombines TRBV5-5 with TRBJ2-3; possibly TRBD1 for D (6 bases). The sequence came from a man aged 40-50 years who had recovered from COVID-19. CDR3 sequence reads: CASSLAGDRRSSTDTQYF. In DNA form, the CDR3 reads TGTGCCAGCAGCTTGGCCGGAGACAGGCGCTCTAGCACAGATACGCAGTATTTT.